This is a list of T cell receptor beta chains from one sample in a study of pediatric ulcerative colitis. The data were produced by immunoSEQ multiplex PCR, yet TCRdb's version contains in-frame clones alone and is incomplete. The profile covers approximately 40,000 clones, with 60% to 85% appearing a single time and approximately 9% taken by the ten largest. Sequencing was performed on gut tissue. These receptors came from a boy aged 5-17 years with severe ulcerative colitis. CDR3s include the opening cysteine and the closing phenylalanine or tryptophan. The order of the fields is J gene, D gene, clone size, V gene, CDR3 protein, CDR3 DNA. The D gene is left open where the match is weak. Rows give clone size only sometimes, using once, few, many, or a class for an expanded clone.

j_gene: TRBJ2-7
d_gene: -
abundance: -
v_gene: TRBV5-4
CDR3aa: CASSLGNEQYF
CDR3nt: TGTGCCAGCAGCTTGGGGAACGAGCAGTACTTC

j_gene: TRBJ2-7
d_gene: -
abundance: -
v_gene: TRBV9
CDR3aa: CASSVDDRSNSYEQYF
CDR3nt: TGTGCCAGCAGCGTCGACGACAGGTCAAACTCCTACGAGCAGTACTTC

j_gene: TRBJ1-2
d_gene: -
abundance: -
v_gene: TRBV14
CDR3aa: CASSPLRAIGYTF
CDR3nt: TGTGCCAGCAGCCCGCTTCGGGCGATTGGCTACACCTTC

j_gene: TRBJ1-3
d_gene: -
abundance: -
v_gene: TRBV14
CDR3aa: CASSQVGRGFGNTIYF
CDR3nt: TGTGCCAGCAGCCAAGTCGGCAGGGGCTTTGGAAACACCATATATTTT

j_gene: TRBJ1-5
d_gene: -
abundance: -
v_gene: TRBV4-1
CDR3aa: CASSQDPSRSHQPQHF
CDR3nt: TGCGCCAGCAGCCAAGATCCCAGCAGGAGTCATCAGCCCCAGCATTTT

j_gene: TRBJ1-2
d_gene: TRBD1
abundance: few
v_gene: TRBV30
CDR3aa: CAWSPGQGNYGYTF
CDR3nt: TGTGCCTGGAGTCCGGGACAGGGAAACTATGGCTACACCTTC

j_gene: TRBJ1-4
d_gene: -
abundance: -
v_gene: TRBV30
CDR3aa: CAWSVGVGPWEKLFF
CDR3nt: TGTGCCTGGAGTGTAGGGGTGGGGCCGTGGGAAAAACTGTTTTTT

j_gene: TRBJ2-7
d_gene: TRBD2
abundance: -
v_gene: TRBV27
CDR3aa: CASRDSKGTSGGYEQYF
CDR3nt: TGTGCCAGCAGGGATTCCAAAGGGACTAGCGGGGGTTACGAGCAGTACTTC

j_gene: TRBJ1-2
d_gene: TRBD1
abundance: -
v_gene: TRBV6-6
CDR3aa: CASSYGTDYGYTF
CDR3nt: TGTGCCAGCAGTTACGGGACAGACTATGGCTACACCTTC

j_gene: TRBJ2-7
d_gene: -
abundance: once
v_gene: TRBV13
CDR3aa: CASSLGKDMYEQYF
CDR3nt: TGTGCCAGCAGCTTAGGAAAGGACATGTACGAGCAGTACTTC

j_gene: TRBJ2-3
d_gene: -
abundance: -
v_gene: TRBV29-1
CDR3aa: CSVEGSRGRSDTQYF
CDR3nt: TGCAGCGTTGAAGGGTCGCGGGGACGATCAGATACGCAGTATTTT

j_gene: TRBJ2-3
d_gene: -
abundance: -
v_gene: TRBV6-6
CDR3aa: CASKRGGGATDTQYF
CDR3nt: TGTGCCAGCAAAAGGGGTGGGGGGGCCACAGATACGCAGTATTTT

j_gene: TRBJ1-5
d_gene: -
abundance: once
v_gene: TRBV10-3
CDR3aa: CAISEKGISNQPQHF
CDR3nt: TGTGCCATCAGTGAGAAGGGAATTAGCAATCAGCCCCAGCATTTT

j_gene: TRBJ2-7
d_gene: -
abundance: few
v_gene: TRBV4-1
CDR3aa: CASSQGVAIRGTRDEQYF
CDR3nt: TGCGCCAGCAGCCAAGGCGTTGCGATCCGGGGCACTCGAGACGAGCAGTACTTC

j_gene: TRBJ1-1
d_gene: -
abundance: -
v_gene: TRBV7-8
CDR3aa: CASSLVGGEIEAFF
CDR3nt: TGTGCCAGCAGCTTAGTAGGGGGGGAGATTGAAGCTTTCTTT

j_gene: TRBJ1-4
d_gene: TRBD1
abundance: -
v_gene: TRBV2
CDR3aa: CASSQQGNEKLFF
CDR3nt: TGTGCCAGCAGTCAACAGGGGAATGAAAAACTGTTTTTT

j_gene: TRBJ1-5
d_gene: TRBD1
abundance: -
v_gene: TRBV19
CDR3aa: CASSLPGQGASNQPQHF
CDR3nt: TGTGCCAGTAGCTTACCGGGACAGGGGGCAAGCAATCAGCCCCAGCATTTT

j_gene: TRBJ2-7
d_gene: -
abundance: -
v_gene: TRBV11-3
CDR3aa: CASSLAFGGSYEQYF
CDR3nt: TGTGCCAGCAGCTTAGCTTTTGGAGGGTCCTACGAGCAGTACTTC